This T cell receptor (beta chain) was captured in a study of Ad26.COV2.S vaccination and SARS-CoV-2 variants. Study overall: Each vaccinee took Ad26.COV2.S intramuscularly, once or twice 56 days apart.

Treatment meaning: 19 received Ad26.COV2.S at low or high dose, single or two shots; roughly 5 received placebo; per-sample allocation not given. Vaccine and placebo recipients were sampled on day 63 after the first injection. An adult donor aged 18-55 years was enrolled in Boston. CDR3 length: 16 amino acids. Per germline, CDR1 SEHNR and CDR2 FQNEAQ (reference sequence). V lost 0 bases and J lost 2, with 14 bases in between. Here immunoSEQ multiplex PCR was the method, and the copy in TCRdb shows in-frame clones only, minus some. This table holds hundreds of thousands of clones, 89% found once. The rearrangement joins TRBV7-9 to TRBJ2-7; D is possibly TRBD2 (6 bases). The receptor was isolated from a person between 18 and 65 years old who received the Ad26.COV2.S COVID-19 vaccine or a placebo. The sample was peripheral blood, taken in a trial of Ad26.COV2.S vaccine versus placebo. The CDR3 DNA reads TGTGCCAGCAGCTTAGCGCATGGGAGGATTGCCTACGAGCAGTACTTC. Amino acid sequence: CASSLAHGRIAYEQYF.